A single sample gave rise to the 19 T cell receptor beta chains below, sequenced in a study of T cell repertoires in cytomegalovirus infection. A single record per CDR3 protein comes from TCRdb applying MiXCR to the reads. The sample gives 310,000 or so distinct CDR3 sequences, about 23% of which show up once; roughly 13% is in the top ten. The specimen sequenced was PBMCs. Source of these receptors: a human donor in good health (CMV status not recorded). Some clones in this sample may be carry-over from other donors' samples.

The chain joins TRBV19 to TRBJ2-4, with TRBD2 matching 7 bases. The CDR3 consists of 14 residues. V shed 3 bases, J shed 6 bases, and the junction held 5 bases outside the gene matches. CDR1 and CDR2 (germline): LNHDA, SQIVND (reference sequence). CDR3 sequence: CASSIRDYANIQYF. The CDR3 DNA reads TGTGCCAGTAGTATCCGGGACTATGCAAACATTCAGTACTTC.

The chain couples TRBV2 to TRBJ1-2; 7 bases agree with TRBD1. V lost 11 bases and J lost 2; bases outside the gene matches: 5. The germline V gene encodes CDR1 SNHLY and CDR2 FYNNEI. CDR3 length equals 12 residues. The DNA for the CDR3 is TGTGCCGGGAAGGGACAGAACTATGGCTACACCTTC. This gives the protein CAGKGQNYGYTF.

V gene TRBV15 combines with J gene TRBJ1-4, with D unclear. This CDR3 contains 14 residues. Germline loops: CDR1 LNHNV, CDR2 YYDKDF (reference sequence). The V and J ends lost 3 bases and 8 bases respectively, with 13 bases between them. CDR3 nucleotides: TGTGCCACCAGCAGCGCAAAAAGGGCCGAAAAACTGTTTTTT. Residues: CATSSAKRAEKLFF.

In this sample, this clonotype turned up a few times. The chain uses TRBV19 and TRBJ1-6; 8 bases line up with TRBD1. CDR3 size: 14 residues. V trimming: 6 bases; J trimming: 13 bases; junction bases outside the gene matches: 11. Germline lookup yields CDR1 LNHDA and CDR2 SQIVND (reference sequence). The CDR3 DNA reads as TGTGCCAGTAGCCGACAGGGGTCCGAGCGTCCCCTCCACTTT. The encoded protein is CASSRQGSERPLHF.

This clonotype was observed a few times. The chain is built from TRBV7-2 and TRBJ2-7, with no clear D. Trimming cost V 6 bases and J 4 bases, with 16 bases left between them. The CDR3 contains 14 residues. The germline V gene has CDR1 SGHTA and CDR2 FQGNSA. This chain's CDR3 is CASSNSPPPYEQYF. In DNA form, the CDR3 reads TGTGCCAGCAGTAACAGCCCCCCTCCTTACGAGCAGTACTTC.

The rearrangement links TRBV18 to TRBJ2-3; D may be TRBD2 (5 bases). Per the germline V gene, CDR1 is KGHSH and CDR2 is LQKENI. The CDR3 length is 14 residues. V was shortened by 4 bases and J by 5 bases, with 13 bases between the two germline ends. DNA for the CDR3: TGTGCCAGCTCACATACGAGGGATGGAGATACGCAGTATTTT. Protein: CASSHTRDGDTQYF. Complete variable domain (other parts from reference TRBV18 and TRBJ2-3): NAGVMQNPRHLVRRRGQEARLRCSPMKGHSHVYWYRQLPEEGLKFMVYLQKENIIDESGMPKERFSAEFPKEGPSILRIQQVVRGDSAAYFCASSHTRDGDTQYFGPGTRLTVL.

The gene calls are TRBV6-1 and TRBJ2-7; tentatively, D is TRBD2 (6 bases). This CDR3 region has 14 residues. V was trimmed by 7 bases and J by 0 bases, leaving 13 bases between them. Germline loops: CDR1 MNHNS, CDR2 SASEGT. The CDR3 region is CASKILANSYEQYF. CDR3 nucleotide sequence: TGTGCCAGCAAAATTCTAGCGAACTCCTACGAGCAGTACTTC.

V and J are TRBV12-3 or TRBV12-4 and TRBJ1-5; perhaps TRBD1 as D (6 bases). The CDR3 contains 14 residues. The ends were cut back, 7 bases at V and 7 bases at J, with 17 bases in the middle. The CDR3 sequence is CASNPDSRGQPQHF. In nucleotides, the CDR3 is TGTGCCAGCAATCCGGACAGTCGGGGGCAGCCCCAGCATTTT.

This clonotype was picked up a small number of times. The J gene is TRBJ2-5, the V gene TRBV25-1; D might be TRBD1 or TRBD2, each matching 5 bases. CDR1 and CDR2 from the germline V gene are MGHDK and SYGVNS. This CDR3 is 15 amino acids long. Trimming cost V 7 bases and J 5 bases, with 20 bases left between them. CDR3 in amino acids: CASNSLGASGETQYF. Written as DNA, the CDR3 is TGTGCCAGCAATTCGCTCGGGGCCTCCGGTGAGACCCAGTACTTC.

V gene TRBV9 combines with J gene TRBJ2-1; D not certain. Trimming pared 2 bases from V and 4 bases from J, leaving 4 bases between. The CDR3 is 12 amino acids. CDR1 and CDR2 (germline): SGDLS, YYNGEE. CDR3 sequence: CASSVRYNEQFF. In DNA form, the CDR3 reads TGTGCCAGCAGCGTCAGATACAATGAGCAGTTCTTC.

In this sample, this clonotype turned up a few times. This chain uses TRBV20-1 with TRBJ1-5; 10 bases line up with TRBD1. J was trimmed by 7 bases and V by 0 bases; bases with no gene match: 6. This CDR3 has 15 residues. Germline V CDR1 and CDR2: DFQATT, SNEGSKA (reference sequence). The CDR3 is CSARDGTGVRQPQHF. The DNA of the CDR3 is TGCAGTGCTAGAGATGGGACAGGGGTTCGACAGCCCCAGCATTTT.

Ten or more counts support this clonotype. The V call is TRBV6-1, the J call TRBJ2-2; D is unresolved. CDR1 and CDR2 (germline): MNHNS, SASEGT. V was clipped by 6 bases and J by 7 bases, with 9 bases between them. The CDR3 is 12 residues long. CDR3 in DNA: TGTGCCAGCAGGGACCCCCACGGGGAGCTGTTTTTT. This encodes CASRDPHGELFF.

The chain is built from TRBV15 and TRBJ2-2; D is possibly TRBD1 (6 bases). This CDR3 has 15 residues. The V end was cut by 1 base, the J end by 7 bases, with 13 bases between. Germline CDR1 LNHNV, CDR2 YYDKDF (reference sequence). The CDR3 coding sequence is TGTGCCACCAGCAGAGTCCAGGGCAGGGGCGGGGAGCTGTTTTTT. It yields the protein CATSRVQGRGGELFF.

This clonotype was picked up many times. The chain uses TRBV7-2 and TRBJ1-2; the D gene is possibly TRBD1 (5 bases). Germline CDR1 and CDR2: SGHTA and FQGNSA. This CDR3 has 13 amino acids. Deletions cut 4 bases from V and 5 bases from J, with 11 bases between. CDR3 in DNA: TGTGCCAGCAGCTCGGGACGGCAATATGGCTACACCTTC. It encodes CASSSGRQYGYTF.

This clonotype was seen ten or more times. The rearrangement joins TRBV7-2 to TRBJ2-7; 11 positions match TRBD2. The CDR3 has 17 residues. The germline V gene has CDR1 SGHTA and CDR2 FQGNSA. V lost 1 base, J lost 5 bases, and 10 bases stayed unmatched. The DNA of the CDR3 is TGTGCCAGCAGCTTAGAGGGTACTAGCGGGGGTCTCCACGAGCAGTACTTC. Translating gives CASSLEGTSGGLHEQYF.

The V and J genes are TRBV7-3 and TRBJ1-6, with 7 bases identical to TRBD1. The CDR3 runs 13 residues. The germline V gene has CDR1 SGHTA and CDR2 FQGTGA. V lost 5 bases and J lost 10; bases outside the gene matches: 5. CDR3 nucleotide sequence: TGTGCCAGCAGCAGGCAGGGGGGGTCACCCCTCCACTTT. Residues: CASSRQGGSPLHF.

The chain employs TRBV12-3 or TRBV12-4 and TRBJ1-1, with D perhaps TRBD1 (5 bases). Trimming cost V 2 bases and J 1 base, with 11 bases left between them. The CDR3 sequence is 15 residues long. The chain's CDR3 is CASSLRGAGNTEAFF. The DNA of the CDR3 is TGTGCCAGCAGTTTAAGAGGGGCAGGGAACACTGAAGCTTTCTTT.

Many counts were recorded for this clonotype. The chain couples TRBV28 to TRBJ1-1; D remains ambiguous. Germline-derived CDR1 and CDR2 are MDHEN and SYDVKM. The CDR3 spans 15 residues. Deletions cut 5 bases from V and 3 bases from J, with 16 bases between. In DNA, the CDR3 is TGTGCCAGCAGTCCAAGACCGCCGCGGGACACTGAAGCTTTCTTT. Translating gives CASSPRPPRDTEAFF.

The CDR3 region has the DNA TGTGCCAGCAGCTTCCTGGGACGAAGCACAGATACGCAGTATTTT. As protein: CASSFLGRSTDTQYF. The chain uses TRBV7-3 and TRBJ2-3; tentatively, D is TRBD1 or TRBD2 (5 bases each). Germline CDR1 is SGHTA and CDR2 is FQGTGA. The CDR3 runs 15 residues. V gave up 3 bases and J gave up 0 bases, with 10 bases separating them.